These 11 T cell receptor beta chains were all obtained from the same sample, sequenced in a study of T cell changes during pregnancy in multiple sclerosis. Assay: immunoSEQ multiplex PCR; the TCRdb copy retains only in-frame clones and omits some. The table has around 71,000 clones, approximately 92% seen once. Material: peripheral blood, obtained in the third trimester of pregnancy. Receptors were obtained from a female donor with multiple sclerosis, enrolled in a pregnancy study.

This sequence joins TRBV29-1 and TRBJ1-4, with TRBD1 matching over 9 bases. The J segment lost 8 bases and the V segment lost 4 bases, leaving 2 bases of the junction unmatched. The CDR3 is made up of 12 amino acids. CDR1 is SQVTM, CDR2 ANQGSEA, per germline. The CDR3 spells CSVGTGDEKLFF. The CDR3 DNA is TGCAGCGTTGGGACAGGGGACGAAAAACTGTTTTTT.

The chain recombines TRBV6-5 with TRBJ2-7; D gene ambiguous. There are 14 residues in the CDR3. CDR1 is MNHEY, CDR2 SVGAGI, per germline. V was trimmed by 0 bases and J by 5 bases, leaving 11 bases between them. The CDR3 DNA reads TGTGCCAGCAGTTACTCGATGGGCCTCAACGAGCAGTACTTC. This codes for CASSYSMGLNEQYF.

The V and J genes are TRBV18 and TRBJ2-7; TRBD2 matches 11 bases. The length of the CDR3 is 16 residues. The V gene's germline CDR1 is KGHSH and CDR2 LQKENI. V lost 5 bases to trimming and J lost 7 bases; unmatched junction nucleotides: 13. Written as DNA, the CDR3 is TGTGCCAGCTCATTCAACCCGGGACTAGCGGAGATTGAGCAGTACTTC. This translates into CASSFNPGLAEIEQYF.

The J gene is TRBJ2-3, the V gene TRBV5-1; TRBD2 matches at 14 bases. V shed 3 bases, J shed 1 base, and the junction held 10 bases outside the gene matches. Per germline, CDR1 SGHRS and CDR2 YFSETQ. This CDR3 contains 19 residues. CDR3 residues: CASSSDPGLAGVGTDTQYF. The DNA of the CDR3 is TGCGCCAGCAGCTCAGATCCGGGACTAGCGGGAGTAGGCACAGATACGCAGTATTTT.

CDR3 nucleotide sequence: TGTGCCACCTCCCCTAGCGGGAGAAATTTAGATACGCAGTATTTT. Protein product: CATSPSGRNLDTQYF. This sequence joins TRBV19 and TRBJ2-3; TRBD2 agrees at 10 bases. Germline-derived CDR1 and CDR2 are LNHDA and SQIVND (reference sequence). The CDR3 extends over 15 amino acids. Unmatched junction bases numbered 12, after V lost 10 bases and J lost 5 bases.

This chain connects TRBV7-9 to TRBJ2-7; D perhaps matches TRBD2 (5 bases). V was cut by 1 base and J by 0 bases, with 7 bases left in between. This CDR3 is 14 amino acids long. Germline V lookup: CDR1 SEHNR, CDR2 FQNEAQ (reference sequence). The DNA of the CDR3 is TGTGCCAGCAGCTTAGTGGGGAGCTCCTACGAGCAGTACTTC. It codes for CASSLVGSSYEQYF.

The table lists this clone with a count of one. V and J are TRBV28 and TRBJ1-2; 11 nucleotides align to TRBD1. Germline assignment: CDR1 MDHEN and CDR2 SYDVKM. V dropped 5 bases and J dropped 7; count of bases not matched to a gene: 6. The CDR3 sequence is 14 residues long. The CDR3 DNA reads as TGTGCCAGCAGTCAAGGGGACAGGGGGGCTGGCTACACCTTC. Protein: CASSQGDRGAGYTF.

This clone was counted once. The gene calls are TRBV27 and TRBJ2-3; 7 bases are shared with TRBD1. Trimming cost V 7 bases and J 0 bases; bases outside gene matches: 4. CDR3 length equals 14 residues. The germline V gene has CDR1 MNHEY and CDR2 SMNVEV (reference sequence). CDR3 sequence: CASTLTGSTDTQYF. The CDR3 DNA reads as TGTGCCAGCACCTTGACAGGGAGCACAGATACGCAGTATTTT.

This clone occurred once. The chain employs TRBV5-4 and TRBJ2-1; 9 bases are shared with TRBD2. V was clipped by 4 bases and J by 0 bases; unmatched bases: 5. The CDR3 extends over 16 amino acids. From germline, CDR1 is SGHNT and CDR2 YYREEE (reference sequence). CDR3 amino acids: CASSRDSGSSYNEQFF. The CDR3 bases are TGTGCCAGCAGCCGAGATAGCGGGAGCTCCTACAATGAGCAGTTCTTC.

The chain uses TRBV6-6 and TRBJ1-1, with TRBD1 matching over 11 bases. Looked up from germline, CDR1 is MNHNY and CDR2 is SVGAGI (reference sequence). The CDR3 has 16 residues. Trimming at V came to 6 bases and at J to 1 base, leaving 7 bases not matched to a gene. In DNA form, the CDR3 reads TGTGCCAGCAGACTTGGACAGGGGGCCTCGAACACTGAAGCTTTCTTT. Encoded protein: CASRLGQGASNTEAFF.

This chain connects TRBV6-5 to TRBJ1-6; 7 bases line up with TRBD1. The CDR3 covers 15 residues. V was pared by 6 bases and J by 9 bases, with 11 bases of the junction left unmatched. Germline V gives CDR1 MNHEY, CDR2 SVGAGI. The CDR3 DNA is TGTGCCAGCAGCCTCACCACAGGGGTAGGTTCACCCCTCCACTTT. The encoded protein is CASSLTTGVGSPLHF.